This T cell receptor beta chain was recorded in a study of shared clonotypes between healthy human individuals. Notes on the study in general: Memory subsets had estimated richness that was generally smaller than that of naive subsets. Genetic and exposure-history diversity was limited by the small donor number. About 5% was the fraction of naive CD4 clonotypes found shared across four donors.

The ends were cut back, 1 base at V and 4 bases at J, with 11 bases in the middle. Germline-derived CDR1 and CDR2 are SGHAT and FQNNGV. The CDR3 sequence is 15 residues long. In its sample, this clone was seen once. Its specificity is not known. TCRdb's copy holds only in-frame clones and misses some; the assay was immunoSEQ multiplex PCR. The table records about 2.4 million clones, approximately 93% of them present only once. This sequence was found in a young man in good health. Some clones in this sample may be carry-over from other donors' samples. Sequenced: naive CD4+ T cells from PBMCs. Subset: CD45RA+ positively selected. The V gene is TRBV11-2, the J gene TRBJ1-3; D is possibly TRBD1 (5 bases). DNA for the CDR3: TGTGCCAGCAGCTTAGCGCCAGGGAGCGGAAACACCATATATTTT. It specifies CASSLAPGSGNTIYF. Full variable domain (missing parts from reference TRBV11-2 and TRBJ1-3): EAGVAQSPRYKIIEKRQSVAFWCNPISGHATLYWYQQILGQGPKLLIQFQNNGVVDDSQLPKDRFSAERLKGVDSTLKIQPAKLEDSAVYLCASSLAPGSGNTIYFGEGSWLTVV.